The 10 T cell receptor beta chains listed next were all sequenced from one sample in a study of early T cells in non-severe SARS-CoV-2 infection. TCRdb re-derived calls from the 5' RACE reads in MiXCR, one entry per CDR3 protein. The sample records 85,000 to 95,000 distinct CDR3 sequences, around 16% being singletons. The source was whole blood, collected at baseline. These receptors were collected from an adult who was a healthcare worker with PCR-confirmed SARS-CoV-2 infection or an uninfected control (not recorded which).

There are many counts of this clonotype. The chain is built from TRBV3-1 and TRBJ1-5; possibly TRBD1 for D (5 bases). The CDR3 is 14 residues long. V shed 2 bases and J shed 5 bases, with 10 bases lying between them. Germline V gene data show CDR1 as LGHDT and CDR2 as YNNKEL (reference sequence). The CDR3 loop is CASSQLAGHQPQHF. For the CDR3, the DNA is TGTGCCAGCAGCCAATTGGCAGGGCATCAGCCCCAGCATTTT.

DNA of the CDR3: TGTGCCAGCAGATTTGACAGGGGAGATCAGCCCCAGCATTTT. It specifies CASRFDRGDQPQHF. The chain has TRBV28 and TRBJ1-5, with 8 bases that match TRBD1. CDR1 is MDHEN, CDR2 SYDVKM, per germline. Trimming cost V 6 bases and J 5 bases; bases outside gene matches: 6. The CDR3 has 14 amino acids.

This clonotype was seen many times. This chain connects TRBV9 to TRBJ2-3, with unresolved D. The germline V gene encodes CDR1 SGDLS and CDR2 YYNGEE. The CDR3 length is 12 residues. V lost 0 bases and J 5 bases, leaving 4 bases between the germline ends. This CDR3 reads CASSVGGDTQYF. CDR3 DNA: TGTGCCAGCAGCGTAGGAGGAGATACGCAGTATTTT.

The chain combines TRBV5-1 with TRBJ2-7, with no clear D. Trimming removed 1 base from V and 2 bases from J, with 10 bases in between. CDR1 is SGHRS and CDR2 is YFSETQ in the germline V gene. This CDR3 spans 14 amino acids. Here the CDR3 DNA reads TGCGCCAGCAGCTTGTCGGCGGTGACCTACGAGCAGTACTTC. Translation: CASSLSAVTYEQYF.

The chain is built from TRBV6-5 and TRBJ2-7; 10 nucleotides align to TRBD1. The CDR3 sequence is 14 residues long. V gave up 8 bases and J gave up 3 bases; unmatched junction bases: 7. Germline CDR1 and CDR2: MNHEY and SVGAGI. Here the CDR3 reads CASSETGGVYEQYF. The CDR3 DNA reads TGTGCCAGCTCTGAGACAGGGGGCGTCTACGAGCAGTACTTC.

The DNA for the CDR3 is TGTGCCAGCAGTGACGGGCGGAATTCACCCCTCCACTTT. This codes for CASSDGRNSPLHF. The chain is built from TRBV6-4 and TRBJ1-6; D remains unclear. The CDR3 totals 13 residues. Germline loops: CDR1 MRHNA, CDR2 SNTAGT. The ends were cut back, 2 bases at V and 7 bases at J, with 6 bases in the middle.

The chain has TRBV6-1 and TRBJ2-2, with D possibly TRBD2 on 6 matching bases. Germline V gene sequence: CDR1 MNHNS, CDR2 SASEGT. This CDR3 is 14 amino acids long. Trimming stripped 7 bases from V and 3 bases from J, with 12 bases between. The CDR3 loop is CASTGGTDTGELFF. The CDR3 coding sequence is TGTGCCAGCACGGGCGGGACGGACACCGGGGAGCTGTTTTTT.

The chain combines TRBV6-5 with TRBJ2-1, with no clear D. Trimming took off 0 bases at V and 5 bases at J, with 14 bases between the two ends. The CDR3 spans 16 residues. Germline V gene sequence: CDR1 MNHEY, CDR2 SVGAGI. CDR3 sequence: CASSYSPRHTHNEQFF. The CDR3 nucleotides read TGTGCCAGCAGTTACTCGCCAAGGCATACCCACAATGAGCAGTTCTTC.

The table lists this clonotype with a count of one. This chain uses TRBV12-3 or TRBV12-4 with TRBJ2-1; 7 bases are a match to TRBD2. This CDR3 is built from 16 residues. V dropped 8 bases and J dropped 0; count of bases not matched to a gene: 10. The CDR3: CASLPGLKSSYNEQFF. DNA for the CDR3: TGTGCCAGCCTACCGGGACTAAAAAGCTCCTACAATGAGCAGTTCTTC.

This chain's CDR3 is CAISPSGREDEQFF. CDR3 DNA sequence: TGTGCCATCTCACCTAGCGGGAGGGAGGATGAGCAGTTCTTC. The chain has TRBV10-3 and TRBJ2-1, with 12 nucleotides matching TRBD2. J gave up 8 bases and V 8 bases, and 7 bases lay outside the gene matches. CDR3 length: 14 amino acids. Germline-derived CDR1 and CDR2 are ENHRY and SYGVKD.